The 29 T cell receptor beta chains listed next were all sequenced from one sample in a study of response to subunit inactivated influenza vaccine (dated by TCRdb to the late 2010s). Libraries were constructed by RT-PCR. Sequencing instrument: Illumina HiSeq 2500. TCRdb passed the public sequencing reads through fastp at Q25 and MiXCR, retaining productive beta sequences. For every CDR3 protein sequence, its rows merge into one entry that carries the most common genes and DNA. Counted in this sample were fewer than 600,000 distinct CDR3 sequences; around 7.7% of them appeared once. About an eighth of the sample belongs to the ten largest clones. Here the sequenced sample was PBMCs from blood, taken around 25 months after vaccination. The receptors stem from a man aged 45-69 years who received an inactivated influenza vaccine. Donor details come from another sample of the same person, matched by shared clones.

The V gene is TRBV7-6, the J gene TRBJ2-1, with 8 bases lining up with TRBD1. Germline-derived CDR1 and CDR2 are SGHVS and FNYEAQ. The CDR3 has 14 amino acids. V was clipped by 1 base and J by 9 bases; unmatched bases: 5. CDR3 in amino acids: CASSLGRGQAEQFF. The CDR3 DNA follows: TGTGCCAGCAGCTTAGGCAGGGGGCAGGCTGAGCAGTTCTTC.

The genes are TRBV7-2 and TRBJ2-3, with TRBD2 matching 13 bases. Germline CDR1 reads SGHTA; CDR2 reads FQGNSA. The CDR3 spans 19 residues. V shed 0 bases and J 2 bases; nucleotides not matched to a gene: 8. The CDR3 coding sequence is TGTGCCAGCAGCTTAGCGGGGCGACTAGCGGGAGGCCCCACAGATACGCAGTATTTT. Its translation is CASSLAGRLAGGPTDTQYF.

This clonotype appeared a few times. V is TRBV20-1 and J is TRBJ2-5, with no clear D. Trimming shortened V by 3 bases and J by 2 bases, and 7 bases separated the two germline ends. Germline V CDR1 and CDR2: DFQATT, SNEGSKA (reference sequence). This CDR3 spans 12 amino acids. This chain's CDR3 is CSASRQQETQYF. The CDR3, as DNA: TGCAGTGCTAGTCGTCAGCAAGAGACCCAGTACTTC.

This clonotype occurred a few times. The V and J genes are TRBV28 and TRBJ2-5; TRBD1 matches 8 bases. This CDR3 is 13 amino acids long. The germline gives CDR1 MDHEN, CDR2 SYDVKM. V lost 6 bases, J lost 3 bases, and 3 bases stayed unmatched. The chain's CDR3 is CASRQGQEETQYF. For the CDR3, the DNA is TGTGCCAGCAGACAGGGACAGGAAGAGACCCAGTACTTC. Together with reference TRBV28 and TRBJ2-5, the CDR3 gives the full variable domain: DVKVTQSSRYLVKRTGEKVFLECVQDMDHENMFWYRQDPGLGLRLIYFSYDVKMKEKGDIPEGYSVSREKKERFSLILESASTNQTSMYLCASRQGQEETQYFGPGTRLLVL.

This clonotype has more than one count but fewer than ten. The chain recombines TRBV7-9 with TRBJ2-1; a weak D match, TRBD2 (6 bases). The V end was cut by 5 bases, the J end by 14 bases, with 22 bases between. The CDR3 is 14 amino acids. Germline CDR1 is SEHNR and CDR2 is FQNEAQ (reference sequence). This CDR3 reads CASSPGEQELFEFF. The DNA of the CDR3 is TGTGCCAGCAGCCCGGGGGAACAGGAGCTGTTCGAGTTCTTC.

V is TRBV6-1 and J is TRBJ1-5; D gene unclear. Germline loops: CDR1 MNHNS, CDR2 SASEGT. The CDR3 has 14 amino acids. Trimming left V 6 bases short and J 4 bases short, with 13 bases between. The CDR3 DNA follows: TGTGCCAGCAGGACGGGGATGAGTAATCAGCCCCAGCATTTT. This translates into CASRTGMSNQPQHF.

Here the CDR3 DNA reads TGCAGTGTAGAGTGGACTAGCGGGGTGACAGATACGCAGTATTTT. Its protein is CSVEWTSGVTDTQYF. This rearrangement joins TRBV20-1 to TRBJ2-3; TRBD2 agrees at 12 bases. Germline V gene lookup returns CDR1 DFQATT and CDR2 SNEGSKA (reference sequence). The CDR3 is made up of 15 amino acids. V was pared by 7 bases and J by 3 bases, with 8 bases of the junction left unmatched.

The CDR3 DNA sequence: TGCGCCAGCAGACTCCTGGGACAAAACACCGGGGAGCTGTTTTTT. Protein sequence: CASRLLGQNTGELFF. The V and J genes are TRBV5-1 and TRBJ2-2, with D perhaps TRBD1 (6 bases). The CDR3 length is 15 residues. Germline assignment: CDR1 SGHRS and CDR2 YFSETQ. Deletions cut 5 bases from V and 2 bases from J, with 13 bases between.

The V and J genes are TRBV7-2 and TRBJ2-3, with 13 bases matching TRBD2. With 0 bases clipped from V and 8 bases from J, the junction kept 8 bases outside the gene matches. Germline-derived CDR1 and CDR2 are SGHTA and FQGNSA. The CDR3 is 17 amino acids. The CDR3 is CASSLAIRTSGGGTQYF. The CDR3 bases are TGTGCCAGCAGCTTAGCGATAAGGACTAGCGGGGGTGGTACGCAGTATTTT.

The genes are TRBV9 and TRBJ2-1, with 7 bases fitting TRBD2. J was trimmed by 7 bases and V by 4 bases; bases with no gene match: 8. CDR1 is SGDLS, CDR2 YYNGEE, per germline. This CDR3 has 14 amino acids. The DNA for the CDR3 is TGTGCCAGCAGCACCCAGACTAGCATGAATGAGCAGTTCTTC. Translation: CASSTQTSMNEQFF.

The V and J genes are TRBV19 and TRBJ1-1; D not certain. CDR3 length: 13 residues. Trimming shortened V by 9 bases and J by 5 bases, and 16 bases separated the two germline ends. CDR1 is LNHDA and CDR2 is SQIVND in the germline V gene (reference sequence). The CDR3 loop is CASSREVGTEAFF. DNA of the CDR3: TGTGCCAGCTCTCGGGAAGTGGGGACTGAAGCTTTCTTT.

This chain joins TRBV11-2 and TRBJ2-3; perhaps TRBD1 as D (6 bases). CDR3 length: 14 amino acids. Germline CDR1 SGHAT, CDR2 FQNNGV. Trimming removed 5 bases at V and 5 bases at J, with 14 bases between. As DNA, the CDR3 is TGTGCCAGCAGCGACTACAGGGTAGGAGATACGCAGTATTTT. This gives the protein CASSDYRVGDTQYF. Full variable domain (remainder filled in from reference TRBV11-2 and TRBJ2-3): EAGVAQSPRYKIIEKRQSVAFWCNPISGHATLYWYQQILGQGPKLLIQFQNNGVVDDSQLPKDRFSAERLKGVDSTLKIQPAKLEDSAVYLCASSDYRVGDTQYFGPGTRLTVL.

This clonotype was picked up many times. The chain has TRBV6-5 and TRBJ1-5; possibly TRBD1 for D (5 bases). This CDR3 is built from 13 residues. Germline V gene lookup returns CDR1 MNHEY and CDR2 SVGAGI. Trimming cost V 2 bases and J 10 bases, with 12 bases left between them. The CDR3 reads CASSYRGGYPQHF. DNA for the CDR3: TGTGCCAGCAGTTACCGGGGGGGGTATCCCCAGCATTTT.

The J gene is TRBJ2-1, the V gene TRBV3-1, with D possibly being TRBD1 or TRBD2 (5 bases each). The germline CDR1 and CDR2 sequences are LGHDT and YNNKEL (reference sequence). Deletions cut 5 bases from V and 2 bases from J, with 16 bases between. CDR3 length: 16 residues. In DNA, the CDR3 is TGTGCCAGCAGCTCAAGGTCGGGACGTGCCTACAATGAGCAGTTCTTC. The encoded protein is CASSSRSGRAYNEQFF.

This clonotype was seen a handful of times. The chain combines TRBV15 with TRBJ2-5; perhaps TRBD1 as D (5 bases). The CDR3 is 15 residues long. CDR1 is LNHNV and CDR2 is YYDKDF in the germline V gene (reference sequence). Trimming took off 1 base at V and 6 bases at J, with 15 bases between the two ends. The CDR3 region has the DNA TGTGCCACCAGCAGAGGGCAGGGAAGGGCAAAGACCCAGTACTTC. It encodes CATSRGQGRAKTQYF.

This clonotype was seen only a few times. J is TRBJ1-2 and V is TRBV19; D gene ambiguous. Germline V gene sequence: CDR1 LNHDA, CDR2 SQIVND (reference sequence). V dropped 4 bases and J dropped 0 bases, with 9 bases sitting between them. The CDR3 runs to 14 residues. The CDR3: CASSRRFTNYGYTF. The CDR3 region has the DNA TGTGCCAGTAGTAGGCGGTTTACTAACTATGGCTACACCTTC.

This clonotype appeared a few times. CDR3 coding DNA: TGTGCCATCAGTGAGTCAGGGGGCGTCGGCCGGGATACGCAGTATTTT. This encodes CAISESGGVGRDTQYF. V gene TRBV10-3 combines with J gene TRBJ2-3; 7 bases fit TRBD1. This CDR3 region has 16 residues. V was pared by 0 bases and J by 6 bases, with 9 bases of the junction left unmatched. Germline-derived CDR1 and CDR2 are ENHRY and SYGVKD.

This clonotype was seen a handful of times. V and J are TRBV11-2 and TRBJ1-4; D ambiguous. CDR1 SGHAT and CDR2 FQNNGV come from the germline V gene. V lost 8 bases and J lost 2, with 9 bases in between. The CDR3 has 13 residues. The CDR3 here is CASGIGTNEKLFF. The DNA of the CDR3 is TGTGCCAGCGGAATCGGTACTAATGAAAAACTGTTTTTT.

The sample holds a few counts of this clonotype. V usage is TRBV4-2 and J usage is TRBJ2-7; D remains ambiguous. The CDR3 sequence is 16 residues long. Trimming removed 1 base at V and 1 base at J, with 14 bases between. The germline V gene encodes CDR1 LGHNA and CDR2 YNFKEQ. The CDR3 nucleotides read TGTGCCAGCAGCCAAGTATTCGACGTAGGTTCCTACGAGCAGTACTTC. Amino acid sequence: CASSQVFDVGSYEQYF.

This clonotype was observed many times. CDR3 nucleotides: TGTGCCAGCAGCTTAGCGGGGCTTGAAGAGACCCAGTACTTC. Its translation: CASSLAGLEETQYF. J is TRBJ2-5 and V is TRBV7-7; tentatively, D is TRBD1 (5 bases). Germline V gene data show CDR1 as SSHAT and CDR2 as FNYEAQ (reference sequence). The germline V and J ends were trimmed by 0 bases and 3 bases, with 8 bases remaining between them. The CDR3 consists of 14 residues.

In its sample, this clonotype was seen many times. The genes are TRBV12-3 or TRBV12-4 and TRBJ1-6, with D unresolved. The CDR3 sequence is 15 residues long. Trimming shortened V by 7 bases and J by 9 bases, and 19 bases separated the two germline ends. The CDR3 loop reads CASKPSGGVTSPLHF. The CDR3 nucleotides read TGTGCCAGCAAACCCTCGGGTGGGGTAACTTCACCCCTCCACTTT.

This clonotype was found many times. V and J are TRBV4-3 and TRBJ2-7; D is unresolved. The germline V gene has CDR1 LGHNA and CDR2 YSLEER. Trimming took off 2 bases at V and 3 bases at J, with 14 bases between the two ends. The CDR3 is made up of 15 amino acids. This chain's CDR3 is CASSQRREGNYEQYF. The CDR3 nucleotides read TGCGCCAGCAGCCAACGAAGGGAAGGAAACTACGAGCAGTACTTC.

V usage is TRBV9 and J usage is TRBJ2-1, with D perhaps TRBD1 or TRBD2 (5 bases each). This CDR3 region has 15 residues. Between the trimmed V and J ends, which lost 0 bases and 3 bases, there was a span of 10 bases. The germline CDR1 and CDR2 sequences are SGDLS and YYNGEE. CDR3 coding DNA: TGTGCCAGCAGCGTAGCGCCAGGGAGCTACAATGAGCAGTTCTTC. Its translation: CASSVAPGSYNEQFF.

This clonotype was recorded at least ten times. The V gene is TRBV20-1, the J gene TRBJ2-5; the D is unclear. The germline gives CDR1 DFQATT, CDR2 SNEGSKA (reference sequence). The CDR3 is 9 residues long. The ends were cut back, 6 bases at V and 5 bases at J, with 4 bases in the middle. The CDR3 loop reads CSAKETQYF. CDR3 bases: TGCAGTGCAAAGGAGACCCAGTACTTC.

With regard to this clonotype: A much larger clone lies one base from this, so it may be a read error. J is TRBJ1-1 and V is TRBV6-1; D might be TRBD1 (5 bases). CDR3 length: 13 residues. Germline V lookup: CDR1 MNHNS, CDR2 SASEGT. The CDR3 loop is CVSSWDGNTEAFF. The CDR3 DNA reads as TGTGTCAGCAGCTGGGACGGGAACACTGAAGCTTTCTTT.

This clonotype was seen a handful of times. The chain recombines TRBV11-2 with TRBJ2-1; 10 bases line up with TRBD2. This CDR3 is 17 amino acids long. The trim removed 6 bases at V and 8 bases at J, leaving 16 bases unmatched. CDR1 is SGHAT and CDR2 is FQNNGV in the germline V gene. CDR3 protein: CASRTISSGRKLDEQFF. CDR3 nucleotides: TGTGCCAGCAGAACAATTAGTAGCGGGAGGAAGTTGGATGAGCAGTTCTTC.

The chain has TRBV18 and TRBJ2-3, with TRBD1 matching 8 bases. Germline trimming cut 1 base from V and 5 bases from J; bases unmatched to any gene: 8. The germline CDR1 and CDR2 sequences are KGHSH and LQKENI. The CDR3 consists of 16 residues. The CDR3 nucleotides are TGTGCCAGCTCACCACGCAGGGGGCGCAGAATAGATACGCAGTATTTT. As protein: CASSPRRGRRIDTQYF. Full variable domain (outside the CDR3, taken from reference TRBV18 and TRBJ2-3): NAGVMQNPRHLVRRRGQEARLRCSPMKGHSHVYWYRQLPEEGLKFMVYLQKENIIDESGMPKERFSAEFPKEGPSILRIQQVVRGDSAAYFCASSPRRGRRIDTQYFGPGTRLTVL.

This clonotype was seen at least ten times. The rearrangement joins TRBV29-1 to TRBJ2-2; D remains ambiguous. Between the trimmed V and J ends, which lost 3 bases and 5 bases, there was a span of 7 bases. The CDR3 has 12 amino acids. CDR1 is SQVTM, CDR2 ANQGSEA, per germline. CDR3 nucleotide sequence: TGCAGCGTTGAGTGGGGAACCGGGGAGCTGTTTTTT. Translating it yields CSVEWGTGELFF.

The rearrangement links TRBV20-1 to TRBJ2-7, with a possible D match to TRBD1 (5 bases). Germline lookup yields CDR1 DFQATT and CDR2 SNEGSKA (reference sequence). With 2 bases removed from V and 2 bases from J, the gap between germline ends came to 7 bases. The CDR3 has 12 amino acids. This chain's CDR3 is CSARRQTYEQYF. The CDR3 region has the DNA TGCAGTGCTAGACGACAGACCTACGAGCAGTACTTC.